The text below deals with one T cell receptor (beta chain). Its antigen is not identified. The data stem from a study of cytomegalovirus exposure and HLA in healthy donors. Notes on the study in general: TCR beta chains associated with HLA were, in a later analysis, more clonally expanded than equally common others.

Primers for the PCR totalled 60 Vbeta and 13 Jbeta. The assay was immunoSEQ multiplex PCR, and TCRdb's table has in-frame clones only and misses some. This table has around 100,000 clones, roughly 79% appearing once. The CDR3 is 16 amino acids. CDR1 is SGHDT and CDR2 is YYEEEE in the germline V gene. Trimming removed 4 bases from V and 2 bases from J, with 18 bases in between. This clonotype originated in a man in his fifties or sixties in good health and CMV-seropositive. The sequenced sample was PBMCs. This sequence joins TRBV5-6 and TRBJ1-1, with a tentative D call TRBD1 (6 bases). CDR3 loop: CASSDLGGAGNTEAFF. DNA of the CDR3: TGTGCCAGCAGCGACCTTGGGGGGGCGGGAAACACTGAAGCTTTCTTT.